These 10 T cell receptor beta chains share one sample of origin, sequenced in a study of T cells in Graves' hyperthyroidism and ophthalmopathy. Amplified TCR beta CDR3 regions came from RNA transcripts. First-round RT-PCR of the TCR CDR3 relied on the HTBI primer set. TCRdb re-called the multiplex PCR reads through MiXCR, storing one row per CDR3 protein. Altogether more than 650,000 distinct CDR3 sequences are present, approximately 15% being singletons, with the ten largest covering around 9.6%. Material: blood. These TCRs come from a woman between 18 and 30 years old with Graves' hyperthyroidism.

This clonotype occurred many times. The chain recombines TRBV27 with TRBJ2-7; D is tentatively TRBD1 or TRBD2 (5 bases each). Looked up from germline, CDR1 is MNHEY and CDR2 is SMNVEV (reference sequence). With 6 bases removed from V and 3 bases from J, the gap between germline ends came to 15 bases. The CDR3 sequence is 14 residues long. CDR3 sequence: CASRGTGTRYEQYF. CDR3 coding DNA: TGTGCCAGCAGGGGGACCGGGACCCGCTACGAGCAGTACTTC.

This clonotype was detected ten times or more. The chain uses TRBV7-2 and TRBJ2-3; 8 bases align to TRBD2. J lost 7 bases, V lost 8 bases, and 11 bases had no gene match. Germline-derived CDR1 and CDR2 are SGHTA and FQGNSA. This CDR3 spans 14 amino acids. The CDR3 DNA reads as TGTGCCAGCCGGGGGGGGGCGCATGAAAATACGCAGTATTTT. Its translation: CASRGGAHENTQYF.

This clonotype showed up many times. The chain recombines TRBV12-3 or TRBV12-4 with TRBJ2-6; D gene uncertain. The CDR3 is 14 residues long. The V end lost 7 bases, the J end lost 0 bases, and 7 bases lay between the germline ends. CDR3 in DNA: TGTGCCAGCACCTCGGCCTCTGGGGCCAACGTCCTGACTTTC. Translating it yields CASTSASGANVLTF.

This clonotype has a count of ten or more. V usage is TRBV13 and J usage is TRBJ1-2, with a tentative D call TRBD1 (5 bases). Germline lookup yields CDR1 PRHDT and CDR2 FYEKMQ (reference sequence). The CDR3 covers 14 residues. Trimming stripped 8 bases from V and 2 bases from J, with 15 bases between. The CDR3: CASRRNPGNYGYTF. The CDR3 DNA reads as TGTGCCAGCCGAAGAAATCCAGGGAACTATGGCTACACCTTC.

The genes are TRBV5-1 and TRBJ2-3, with TRBD2 matching 7 bases. V shed 4 bases and J 0 bases; nucleotides not matched to a gene: 8. Germline CDR1 reads SGHRS; CDR2 reads YFSETQ. CDR3 size: 16 residues. In DNA, the CDR3 is TGCGCCAGCAGCCTGGAGGGAGCGGGGAGCACAGATACGCAGTATTTT. Encoded protein: CASSLEGAGSTDTQYF.

In this sample, this clonotype turned up many times. V usage is TRBV2 and J usage is TRBJ2-3; 11 nucleotides match TRBD2. The CDR3 covers 17 residues. With V trimmed by 4 bases and J by 0 bases, 6 bases remained unmatched. CDR1 SNHLY and CDR2 FYNNEI come from the germline V gene. The CDR3 loop is CASSVGLAGTSTDTQYF. The CDR3 nucleotides read TGTGCCAGCAGTGTCGGACTAGCGGGTACTAGCACAGATACGCAGTATTTT.

This clonotype came up many times. The chain joins TRBV11-3 to TRBJ2-1, with D hard to call. V dropped 5 bases and J dropped 9 bases, with 17 bases sitting between them. The CDR3 sequence is 14 residues long. Germline V gene lookup returns CDR1 SGHNT and CDR2 YENEEA. DNA of the CDR3: TGTGCCAGCAGCCCTGTTAGCCAGTCGGGTGAGCAGTTCTTC. This encodes CASSPVSQSGEQFF.

The V gene is TRBV19, the J gene TRBJ2-7, with D unresolved. The V end was cut by 3 bases, the J end by 6 bases, with 12 bases between. Germline V gene sequence: CDR1 LNHDA, CDR2 SQIVND (reference sequence). The CDR3 has 13 residues. The CDR3 reads CASSIALTREQYF. DNA of the CDR3: TGTGCCAGTAGTATTGCACTAACCCGCGAGCAGTACTTC.

As DNA, the CDR3 is TGCAGCGTTGAAGACAGGGGACCAGATACGCAGTATTTT. Encoded protein: CSVEDRGPDTQYF. The V call is TRBV29-1, the J call TRBJ2-3; weak D call: TRBD1 (6 bases). The length of the CDR3 is 13 residues. V was pared by 0 bases and J by 4 bases, with 8 bases between. The germline CDR1 and CDR2 sequences are SQVTM and ANQGSEA.

This clonotype was seen only a few times. CDR3 protein: CASSAETSGLYEQYF. The CDR3 coding sequence is TGTGCCAGCAGCGCAGAGACTAGCGGGCTTTACGAGCAGTACTTC. The rearrangement joins TRBV9 to TRBJ2-7, with 10 nucleotides matching TRBD2. The CDR3 totals 15 residues. V trimming: 3 bases; J trimming: 4 bases; junction bases outside the gene matches: 7. From germline, CDR1 is SGDLS and CDR2 YYNGEE.